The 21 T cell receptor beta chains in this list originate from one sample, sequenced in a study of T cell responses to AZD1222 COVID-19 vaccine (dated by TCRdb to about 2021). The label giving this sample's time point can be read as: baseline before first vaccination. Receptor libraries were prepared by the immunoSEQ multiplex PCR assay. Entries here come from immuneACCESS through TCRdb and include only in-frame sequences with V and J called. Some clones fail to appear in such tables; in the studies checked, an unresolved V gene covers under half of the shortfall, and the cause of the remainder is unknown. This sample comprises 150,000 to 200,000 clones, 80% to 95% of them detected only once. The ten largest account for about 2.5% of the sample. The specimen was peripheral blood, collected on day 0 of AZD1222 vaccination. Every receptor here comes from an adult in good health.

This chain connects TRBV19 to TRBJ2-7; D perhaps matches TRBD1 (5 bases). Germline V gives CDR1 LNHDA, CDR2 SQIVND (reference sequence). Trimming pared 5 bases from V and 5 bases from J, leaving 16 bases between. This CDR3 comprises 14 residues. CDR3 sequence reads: CASSFSREPNEQYF. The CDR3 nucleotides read TGTGCCAGTAGTTTTTCCAGGGAACCCAACGAGCAGTACTTC.

This CDR3 is CASSQDSGEGTGELFF. The CDR3 DNA is TGCGCCAGCAGCCAAGATTCGGGGGAGGGCACCGGGGAGCTGTTTTTT. The V call is TRBV4-3, the J call TRBJ2-2; TRBD2 aligns across 7 bases. Germline CDR1 reads LGHNA; CDR2 reads YSLEER. V shed 0 bases and J 4 bases; nucleotides not matched to a gene: 5. The length of the CDR3 is 16 residues.

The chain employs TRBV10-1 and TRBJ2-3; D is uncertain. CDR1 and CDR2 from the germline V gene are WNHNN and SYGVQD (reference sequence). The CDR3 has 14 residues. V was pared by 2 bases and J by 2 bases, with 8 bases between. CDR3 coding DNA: TGCGCCAGCAGTGAGAGTCCCGTCACAGATACGCAGTATTTT. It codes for CASSESPVTDTQYF.

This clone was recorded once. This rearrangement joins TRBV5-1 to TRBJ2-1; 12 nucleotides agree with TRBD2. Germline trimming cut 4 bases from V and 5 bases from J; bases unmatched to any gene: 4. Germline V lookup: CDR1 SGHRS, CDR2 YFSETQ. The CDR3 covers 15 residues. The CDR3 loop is CASSVTSGRDNEQFF. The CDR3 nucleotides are TGCGCCAGCAGCGTGACTAGCGGGAGAGACAATGAGCAGTTCTTC.

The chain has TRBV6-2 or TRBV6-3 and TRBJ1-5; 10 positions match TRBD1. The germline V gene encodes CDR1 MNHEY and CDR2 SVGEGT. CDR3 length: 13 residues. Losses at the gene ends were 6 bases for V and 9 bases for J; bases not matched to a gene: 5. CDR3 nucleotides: TGTGCCAGCAGCTCGGACAGGGGGTGGCCCCAGCATTTT. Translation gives CASSSDRGWPQHF.

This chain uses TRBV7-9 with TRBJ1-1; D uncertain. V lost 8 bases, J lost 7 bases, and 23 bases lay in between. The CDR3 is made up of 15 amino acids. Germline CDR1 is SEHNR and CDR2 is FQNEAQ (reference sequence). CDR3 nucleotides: TGTGCCAGCGGTCTCCGGACGGAAACCTCCTTTGAAGCTTTCTTT. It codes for CASGLRTETSFEAFF.

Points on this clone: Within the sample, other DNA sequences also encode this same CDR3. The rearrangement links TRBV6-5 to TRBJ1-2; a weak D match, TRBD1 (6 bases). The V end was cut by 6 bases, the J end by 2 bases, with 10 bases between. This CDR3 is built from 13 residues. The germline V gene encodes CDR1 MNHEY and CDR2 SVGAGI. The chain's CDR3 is CASSPTGNYGYTF. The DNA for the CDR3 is TGTGCCAGCAGCCCGACAGGCAACTATGGCTACACCTTC.

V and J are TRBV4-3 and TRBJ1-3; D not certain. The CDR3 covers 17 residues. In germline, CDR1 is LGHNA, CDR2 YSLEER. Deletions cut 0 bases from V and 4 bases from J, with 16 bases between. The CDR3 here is CASSQEIVGRAGNTIYF. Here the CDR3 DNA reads TGCGCCAGCAGCCAAGAGATCGTCGGGCGGGCCGGAAACACCATATATTTT.

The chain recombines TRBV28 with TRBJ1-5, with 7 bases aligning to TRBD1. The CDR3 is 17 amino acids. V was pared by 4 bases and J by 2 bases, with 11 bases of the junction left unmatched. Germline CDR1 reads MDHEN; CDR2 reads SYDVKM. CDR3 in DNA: TGTGCCAGCAGTTCCTCGACAGGGCGGCAGGGCAATCAGCCCCAGCATTTT. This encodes CASSSSTGRQGNQPQHF. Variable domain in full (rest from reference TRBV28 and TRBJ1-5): DVKVTQSSRYLVKRTGEKVFLECVQDMDHENMFWYRQDPGLGLRLIYFSYDVKMKEKGDIPEGYSVSREKKERFSLILESASTNQTSMYLCASSSSTGRQGNQPQHFGDGTRLSIL.

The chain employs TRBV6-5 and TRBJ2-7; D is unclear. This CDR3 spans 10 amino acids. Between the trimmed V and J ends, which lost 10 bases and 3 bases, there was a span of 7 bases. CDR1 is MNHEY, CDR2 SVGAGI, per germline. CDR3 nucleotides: TGTGCCACCGGTAGCTACGAGCAGTACTTC. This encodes CATGSYEQYF.

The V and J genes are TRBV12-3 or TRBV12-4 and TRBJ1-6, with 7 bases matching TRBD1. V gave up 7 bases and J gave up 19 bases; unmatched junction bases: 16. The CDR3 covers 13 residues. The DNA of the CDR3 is TGTGCCAGCAAGAGGACAGGAGGTCCACAACAACACTTT. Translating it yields CASKRTGGPQQHF.

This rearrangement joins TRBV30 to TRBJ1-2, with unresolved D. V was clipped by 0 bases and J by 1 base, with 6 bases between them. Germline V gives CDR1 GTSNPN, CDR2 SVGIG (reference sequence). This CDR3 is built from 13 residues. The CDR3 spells CAWSVAINYGYTF. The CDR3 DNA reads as TGTGCCTGGAGTGTGGCGATTAACTATGGCTACACCTTC.

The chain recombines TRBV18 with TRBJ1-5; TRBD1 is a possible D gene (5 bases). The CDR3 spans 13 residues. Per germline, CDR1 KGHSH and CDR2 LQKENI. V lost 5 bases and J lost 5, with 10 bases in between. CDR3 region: CASSIEQDQPQHF. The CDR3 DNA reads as TGTGCCAGCTCAATTGAACAGGATCAGCCCCAGCATTTT.

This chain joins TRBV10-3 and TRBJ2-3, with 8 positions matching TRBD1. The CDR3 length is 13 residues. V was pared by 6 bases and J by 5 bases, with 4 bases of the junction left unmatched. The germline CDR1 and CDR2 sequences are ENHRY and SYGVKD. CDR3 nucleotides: TGTGCCATCAGCGGACAGGGCGAAGATACGCAGTATTTT. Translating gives CAISGQGEDTQYF.

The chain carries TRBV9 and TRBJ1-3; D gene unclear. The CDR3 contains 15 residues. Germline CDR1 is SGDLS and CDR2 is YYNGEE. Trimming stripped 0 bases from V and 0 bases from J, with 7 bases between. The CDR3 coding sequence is TGTGCCAGCAGCGTAGATGTCAGCTCTGGAAACACCATATATTTT. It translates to CASSVDVSSGNTIYF.

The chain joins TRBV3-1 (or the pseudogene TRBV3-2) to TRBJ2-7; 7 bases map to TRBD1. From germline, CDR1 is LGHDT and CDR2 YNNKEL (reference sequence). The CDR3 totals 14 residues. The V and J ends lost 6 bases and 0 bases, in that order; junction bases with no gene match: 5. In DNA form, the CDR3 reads TGTGCCAGCAGTCGACAGGGACACTCCTACGAGCAGTACTTC. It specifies CASSRQGHSYEQYF.

CDR3 DNA: TGTGCCAGCAGCCGTCTGACAGGGGTTGGAGATACGCAGTATTTT. Translation gives CASSRLTGVGDTQYF. This chain uses TRBV2 with TRBJ2-3; 8 positions agree with TRBD1. Germline loops: CDR1 SNHLY, CDR2 FYNNEI. There are 15 residues in the CDR3. The J segment lost 5 bases and the V segment lost 6 bases, leaving 10 bases of the junction unmatched.

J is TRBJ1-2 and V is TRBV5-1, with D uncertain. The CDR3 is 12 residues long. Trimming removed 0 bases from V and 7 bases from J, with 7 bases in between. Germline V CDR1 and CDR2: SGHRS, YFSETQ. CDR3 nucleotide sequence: TGCGCCAGCAGCTTGGACACTGTTGGCTACACCTTC. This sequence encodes CASSLDTVGYTF.

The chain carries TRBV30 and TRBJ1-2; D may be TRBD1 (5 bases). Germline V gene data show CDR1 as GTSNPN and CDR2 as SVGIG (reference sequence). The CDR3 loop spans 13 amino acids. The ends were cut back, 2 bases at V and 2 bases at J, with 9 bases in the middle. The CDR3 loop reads CAWSPWGNYGYTF. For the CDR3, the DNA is TGTGCCTGGAGTCCGTGGGGGAACTATGGCTACACCTTC. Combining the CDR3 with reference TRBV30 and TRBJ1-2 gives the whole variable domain SQTIHQWPATLVQPVGSPLSLECTVEGTSNPNLYWYRQAAGRGLQLLFYSVGIGQISSEVPQNLSASRPQDRQFILSSKKLLLSDSGFYLCAWSPWGNYGYTFGSGTRLTVV.

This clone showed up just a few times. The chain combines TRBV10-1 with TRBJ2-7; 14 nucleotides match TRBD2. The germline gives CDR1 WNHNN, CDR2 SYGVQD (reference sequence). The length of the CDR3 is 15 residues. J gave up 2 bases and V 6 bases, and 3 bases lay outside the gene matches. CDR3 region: CASSGLAGGTYEQYF. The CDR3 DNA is TGCGCCAGCAGCGGACTAGCGGGAGGTACCTACGAGCAGTACTTC.

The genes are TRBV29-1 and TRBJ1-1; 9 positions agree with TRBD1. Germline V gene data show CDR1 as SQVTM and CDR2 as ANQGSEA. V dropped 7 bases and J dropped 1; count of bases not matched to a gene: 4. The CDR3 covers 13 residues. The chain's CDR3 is CSATGQGNTEAFF. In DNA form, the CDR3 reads TGCAGCGCAACGGGACAGGGGAACACTGAAGCTTTCTTT. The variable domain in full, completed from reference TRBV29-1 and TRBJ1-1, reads SAVISQKPSRDICQRGTSLTIQCQVDSQVTMMFWYRQQPGQSLTLIATANQGSEATYESGFVIDKFPISRPNLTFSTLTVSNMSPEDSSIYLCSATGQGNTEAFFGQGTRLTVV.